This T cell receptor (beta chain) originates from a study of a mutant IDH1 vaccine in newly diagnosed glioma. Overall study context: Treated patients, averaging approximately 40 years, were roughly 62% male and about 38% female.

The sample holds one count of this clone. What it binds is not known. The data were produced by immunoSEQ multiplex PCR, yet TCRdb's version contains in-frame clones alone and is incomplete. The profile shows 30,000 to 35,000 clones, roughly 89% of them singletons. Indicated time point: week 47, end of study. In the vaccine, a single dose held 300 ug of the mutant IDH1 20-mer peptide, along with topical imiquimod. Sequencing used PBMCs, obtained from a glioma patient whose treatment included an IDH1 peptide vaccine. This TCR derives from a middle-aged man with glioma.

CDR3 protein: CAWSPRGVEKLFF. Here the CDR3 DNA reads TGTGCCTGGAGTCCCCGAGGAGTTGAAAAACTGTTTTTT. The chain has TRBV30 and TRBJ1-4; no firm D call. In germline, CDR1 is GTSNPN, CDR2 SVGIG (reference sequence). V dropped 2 bases and J dropped 7 bases, with 11 bases sitting between them. This CDR3 has 13 amino acids. Based on the CDR3 plus reference TRBV30 and TRBJ1-4, the full variable domain is SQTIHQWPATLVQPVGSPLSLECTVEGTSNPNLYWYRQAAGRGLQLLFYSVGIGQISSEVPQNLSASRPQDRQFILSSKKLLLSDSGFYLCAWSPRGVEKLFFGSGTQLSVL.